Sequencing of this T cell receptor beta chain was carried out in a study of blood T cells in healthy people across ages. J gave up 11 bases and V 3 bases, and 9 bases lay outside the gene matches. The germline V gene has CDR1 SQVTM and CDR2 ANQGSEA. The CDR3 is 14 amino acids. General study findings and limits: A roughly linear age-dependent decrease characterized TCR beta diversity per million T cells.

Concerning this clonotype itself: The antigen is not known.

Together with a sample-barcoded 5' primer, a J-beta primer mix was included in a second PCR lasting roughly 6 to 12 cycles. TCRdb reprocessed the 5' RACE reads with MiXCR, giving one entry per CDR3 protein. The sample lists about 1.4 million distinct CDR3 sequences; approximately 59% were seen once. The chain uses TRBV29-1 and TRBJ2-5, with 13 nucleotides matching TRBD2. Sequenced: blood. This clonotype was obtained from a man between 18 and 29 years old in good health. CDR3 residues: CSVDTSGGAGEQYF. The CDR3 nucleotides are TGCAGCGTTGACACTAGCGGGGGGGCAGGGGAGCAGTACTTC.